These T cell receptor beta chains were read from a single sample in a study of blood T cell repertoires in COVID-19. Sequencing was performed with immunoSEQ multiplex PCR; in TCRdb, only in-frame clones are kept and a portion is missing. In the table there are some 250,000 clones, roughly 91% of which are singletons. Material for sequencing was PBMCs or T cells enriched from blood (not recorded which). The origin of the receptors is a man aged 35 to 55 who had recovered from COVID-19. Each CDR3 is given with its conserved first and last residue. The D gene is left open where the match is weak. The size entry is marked missing in some rows and otherwise reads once, few, many or a size class.

clone_size j_call v_call d_call cdr3_nt cdr3_aa
- TRBJ1-5 TRBV5-6 TRBD1 TGTGCCAGCAGCAACTACAGGGGCTTCAATCAGCCCCAGCATTTT CASSNYRGFNQPQHF
- TRBJ2-1 TRBV5-1 TRBD2 TGCGCCAGCAGCTTGGGGCTAGCGGGAGAAGTCCACAATGAGCAGTTCTTC CASSLGLAGEVHNEQFF
few TRBJ1-3 TRBV18 - TGTGCCAGCTCACCCCCGGGACTTTCCGGAAACACCATATATTTT CASSPPGLSGNTIYF
- TRBJ2-1 TRBV5-4 TRBD2 TGTGCCAGCAGCTTGGAACTAGCGGAAAATGAGCAGTTCTTC CASSLELAENEQFF
few TRBJ2-3 TRBV7-9 TRBD1 TGTGCCAGCAGCCATCTCTCATCCGGGACAGGGGCAGATACGCAGTATTTT CASSHLSSGTGADTQYF
once TRBJ1-2 TRBV5-4 - TGTGCCAGCAGCTTGGTCGGGGGATTCGACACCTTC CASSLVGGFDTF
- TRBJ1-1 TRBV4-1 - TGCGCCAGCAGCCAAGTTTCGGACAGTAGCCCGTCCAAGGGCGAAGCTTTCTTT CASSQVSDSSPSKGEAFF
- TRBJ2-1 TRBV19 TRBD1 TGTGCCAGTAGTCGGGGACAGGGATATGTGAGCTCCTACAATGAGCAGTTCTTC CASSRGQGYVSSYNEQFF
few TRBJ1-1 TRBV19 - TGTGCCAGTAGTATAGATTTTGCGGGCACTGAAGCTTTCTTT CASSIDFAGTEAFF
few TRBJ2-3 TRBV27 TRBD2 TGTGCCAGCAGTTTGGCGGGGGACTCCATGTGGACAGATACGCAGTATTTT CASSLAGDSMWTDTQYF
- TRBJ2-3 TRBV7-3 TRBD2 TGTGCCAGCAGCCGGGAGGGACTAGCGGCAGATACGCAGTATTTT CASSREGLAADTQYF
- TRBJ2-2 TRBV12-5 - TGTGCTAGTGTCCCCAGGCGGGCCGGCTCAAGAGACGGTTCTTCGTACACCGGGGAGCTGTTTTTT CASVPRRAGSRDGSSYTGELFF
- TRBJ1-1 TRBV7-3 TRBD1 TGTGCCAGCAGACCCGGGACAGGGATCTCTGAAGCTTTCTTT CASRPGTGISEAFF
- TRBJ2-3 TRBV3-1/TRBV3-2 TRBD2 TGTGCCAGCAGCCAAAGACGGGGCGGGGGGGCCGGCACAGATACGCAGTATTTT CASSQRRGGGAGTDTQYF
few TRBJ1-1 TRBV9 TRBD1 TGTGCCAGCAGCAAGACAGGGAGTGTCGATGCTTTCTTT CASSKTGSVDAFF
- TRBJ2-3 TRBV25-1 - TGTGCCAGCAGTGCGGCGGGGAGCACAGATACGCAGTATTTT CASSAAGSTDTQYF
- TRBJ2-5 TRBV21-1 - TGTGCCAGCAGCAAGCCTTCTGGACTACAAGAGACCCAGTACTTC CASSKPSGLQETQYF
- TRBJ2-7 TRBV6-5 - TGTGCCAGCAGTTACGGGCGGAGGGACGGCGAGCAGTACTTC CASSYGRRDGEQYF
- TRBJ2-2 TRBV7-3 - TGTGCCAGCAGCCCGACGAGATCAGGTTCTTCGTACTCCGGGGAGCTGTTTTTT CASSPTRSGSSYSGELFF
- TRBJ2-5 TRBV7-7 TRBD1 TGTGCTAGCAGCTTACGAAGATCCGGGACAGGGTTCGCCCAGTACTTC CASSLRRSGTGFAQYF
- TRBJ1-5 TRBV19 - TGTGCCAGTAGTTTGGGGGGAGGTCAGCCCCAGCATTTT CASSLGGGQPQHF